The T cell receptor beta chain described here comes from a study of cytomegalovirus exposure and HLA in healthy donors. Study findings and constraints: Most sequenced TCRs were rare (though some public TCRs occurred in many donors). Associated with cytomegalovirus, according to the listing, were 150 to 200 TCR beta chains.

Germline CDR1 and CDR2: LGHNA and YNFKEQ. There are 15 residues in the CDR3. The V segment lost 3 bases and the J segment 3 bases; nucleotides outside the gene matches: 6. Turning to this clone: Its antigen is currently unknown. Other DNA sequences in this specimen translate into the identical CDR3.

This PCR relied on a set of 60 Vbeta primers and 13 Jbeta primers. Clones were read by immunoSEQ multiplex PCR, and TCRdb kept only the in-frame ones, dropping some. The sample includes approximately 260,000 clones, around 90% of them seen just once. V gene TRBV4-2 combines with J gene TRBJ2-7, with 9 bases matching TRBD2. This TCR derives from a girl aged 2-10 years in good health and CMV-seronegative. Material for sequencing was PBMCs. DNA of the CDR3: TGTGCCAGCAGCCAGGGGGTAGCGGGGGACTACGAGCAGTACTTC. Residues: CASSQGVAGDYEQYF.